Below are 12 T cell receptor beta chains sequenced from a single sample in a study of blood T cells in healthy people across ages. A J-beta primer mix and a sample-barcoded 5' primer were used in a second PCR of roughly 6 to 11 cycles. TCRdb redid the calling of the 5' RACE reads with MiXCR, one entry per CDR3 protein. This table holds approximately 2,000,000 distinct CDR3 sequences, around 40% found once. The sequenced sample was blood. Receptor source: a human donor in good health.

The gene calls are TRBV13 and TRBJ2-2; no clear D gene. The CDR3 consists of 13 residues. Per germline, CDR1 PRHDT and CDR2 FYEKMQ (reference sequence). V lost 2 bases and J 7 bases, leaving 8 bases between the germline ends. CDR3 protein: CASSLNIDGELFF. In DNA, the CDR3 is TGTGCCAGCAGCTTAAATATTGACGGGGAGCTGTTTTTT.

The chain links TRBV11-2 to TRBJ2-1; 11 nucleotides match TRBD2. Germline V gene data show CDR1 as SGHAT and CDR2 as FQNNGV. J gave up 5 bases and V 1 base, and 10 bases lay outside the gene matches. There are 18 residues in the CDR3. The CDR3 protein is CASSLAVPSGGKDNEQFF. Written as DNA, the CDR3 is TGTGCCAGCAGCTTAGCGGTCCCTAGCGGGGGGAAAGACAATGAGCAGTTCTTC. Full variable domain (remainder filled in from reference TRBV11-2 and TRBJ2-1): EAGVAQSPRYKIIEKRQSVAFWCNPISGHATLYWYQQILGQGPKLLIQFQNNGVVDDSQLPKDRFSAERLKGVDSTLKIQPAKLEDSAVYLCASSLAVPSGGKDNEQFFGPGTRLTVL.

This clonotype turned up a few times. The chain employs TRBV20-1 and TRBJ2-7; D could derive from TRBD1 or TRBD2 (5 bases each). CDR3 length equals 14 residues. The V end lost 3 bases, the J end lost 2 bases, and 14 bases lay between the germline ends. Germline V gene lookup returns CDR1 DFQATT and CDR2 SNEGSKA (reference sequence). The CDR3 DNA follows: TGCAGTGCTAGGTGGGACCGCCCTCCCTACGAGCAGTACTTC. As protein: CSARWDRPPYEQYF.

This sequence joins TRBV7-2 and TRBJ2-7, with D possibly matching TRBD1 (6 bases). Trimming removed 5 bases from V and 0 bases from J, with 14 bases in between. CDR3 length equals 15 residues. Germline V gene data show CDR1 as SGHTA and CDR2 as FQGNSA. This CDR3 is CASSVDRDTSYEQYF. CDR3 DNA sequence: TGTGCCAGCAGCGTCGACCGGGACACCTCCTACGAGCAGTACTTC.

V usage is TRBV11-3 and J usage is TRBJ1-2; D gene unclear. V shed 8 bases and J shed 10 bases, with 14 bases lying between them. The CDR3 runs to 11 residues. Germline CDR1 SGHNT, CDR2 YENEEA. CDR3 in DNA: TGTGCCAGCTCGGCGGGAGTGTACTACACCTTC. This gives the protein CASSAGVYYTF.

The chain carries TRBV27 and TRBJ2-3; TRBD2 matches 14 bases. V was clipped by 7 bases and J by 6 bases; unmatched bases: 3. Germline loops: CDR1 MNHEY, CDR2 SMNVEV (reference sequence). The CDR3 runs to 14 residues. The CDR3 DNA reads as TGTGCCAGCAACCGACTAGCGGGGGGGGATACGCAGTATTTT. This gives the protein CASNRLAGGDTQYF.

This chain uses TRBV20-1 with TRBJ1-2; D gene ambiguous. The length of the CDR3 is 13 residues. Germline V gene sequence: CDR1 DFQATT, CDR2 SNEGSKA (reference sequence). Between the trimmed V and J ends, which lost 5 bases and 4 bases, there was a span of 14 bases. In nucleotides, the CDR3 is TGCAGTGCTCCCGATACCTTGCTCTATGGCTACACCTTC. Translation: CSAPDTLLYGYTF.

A few counts support this clonotype. The V and J genes are TRBV7-9 and TRBJ1-1; perhaps TRBD1 as D (6 bases). Germline V gene sequence: CDR1 SEHNR, CDR2 FQNEAQ (reference sequence). The ends were cut back, 5 bases at V and 4 bases at J, with 17 bases in the middle. The CDR3 is 15 residues long. The CDR3 reads CASSPPGTQITEAFF. The CDR3 coding sequence is TGTGCCAGCAGCCCCCCCGGGACACAAATCACTGAAGCTTTCTTT.

The V and J genes are TRBV11-2 and TRBJ1-1, with D unresolved. CDR3 length equals 14 residues. Germline V gene sequence: CDR1 SGHAT, CDR2 FQNNGV. V lost 1 base and J 7 bases, leaving 13 bases between the germline ends. CDR3 DNA sequence: TGTGCCAGCAGCTTAGGGGCAGGACCCAGTGAAGCTTTCTTT. It encodes CASSLGAGPSEAFF.

This clonotype was detected only a few times. The chain combines TRBV6-6 with TRBJ2-6, with D tentatively TRBD1 (5 bases). Germline-derived CDR1 and CDR2 are MNHNY and SVGAGI (reference sequence). This CDR3 comprises 15 residues. V was trimmed by 4 bases and J by 1 base, leaving 8 bases between them. The CDR3 DNA sequence: TGTGCCAGCAGTTCCAGACAGTCTGGGGCCAACGTCCTGACTTTC. This encodes CASSSRQSGANVLTF.

The chain combines TRBV7-2 with TRBJ2-4; either TRBD1 or TRBD2 may fit D (7 bases each). The ends were cut back, 5 bases at V and 8 bases at J, with 16 bases in the middle. The CDR3 is 14 residues long. Germline values: CDR1 SGHTA, CDR2 FQGNSA. This CDR3 reads CASSPLTGRDIQYF. The CDR3 DNA sequence: TGTGCCAGCAGCCCATTGACAGGGAGGGACATTCAGTACTTC.

This chain links TRBV6-2 or TRBV6-3 with TRBJ2-5; D call uncertain. The CDR3 is made up of 13 amino acids. Germline values: CDR1 MNHEY, CDR2 SVGEGT. With 1 base removed from V and 4 bases from J, the gap between germline ends came to 7 bases. The CDR3 reads CASSYWETETQYF. The CDR3 coding sequence is TGTGCCAGCAGTTACTGGGAAACAGAGACCCAGTACTTC.